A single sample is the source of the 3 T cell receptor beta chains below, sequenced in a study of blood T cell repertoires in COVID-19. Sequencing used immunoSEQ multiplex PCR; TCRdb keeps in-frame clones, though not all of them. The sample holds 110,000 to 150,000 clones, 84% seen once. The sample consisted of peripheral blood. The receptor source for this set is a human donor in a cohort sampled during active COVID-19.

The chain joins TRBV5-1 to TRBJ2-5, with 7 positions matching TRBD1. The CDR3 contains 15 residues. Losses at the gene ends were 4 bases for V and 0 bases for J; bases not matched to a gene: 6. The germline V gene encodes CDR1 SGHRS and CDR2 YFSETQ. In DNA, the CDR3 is TGCGCCAGCAGCCCAACGACAGGGTACCAAGAGACCCAGTACTTC. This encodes CASSPTTGYQETQYF.

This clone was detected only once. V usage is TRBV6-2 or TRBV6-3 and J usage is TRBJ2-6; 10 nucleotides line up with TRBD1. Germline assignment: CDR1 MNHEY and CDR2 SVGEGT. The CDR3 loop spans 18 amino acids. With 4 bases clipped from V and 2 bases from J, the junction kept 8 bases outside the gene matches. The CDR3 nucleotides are TGTGCCAGCAGTTCTACCGGGACAGGGGCCACTGGGGCCAACGTCCTGACTTTC. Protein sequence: CASSSTGTGATGANVLTF.

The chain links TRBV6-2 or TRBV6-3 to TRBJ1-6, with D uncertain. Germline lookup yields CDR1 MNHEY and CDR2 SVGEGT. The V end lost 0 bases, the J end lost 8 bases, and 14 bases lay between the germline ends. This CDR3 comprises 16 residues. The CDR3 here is CASSYSRPALYSPLHF. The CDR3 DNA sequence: TGTGCCAGCAGTTACTCGCGGCCAGCACTTTATTCACCCCTCCACTTT.